A single sample is the source of the 17 T cell receptor beta chains below, sequenced in a study of identical twins. TCRdb reanalysed the 5' RACE reads using MiXCR and keeps one entry per CDR3 protein. This table holds some 1,600,000 distinct CDR3 sequences, less than 35% found once. The material sequenced was cord blood. All receptors derive from a newborn girl in good health.

This chain uses TRBV20-1 with TRBJ1-6; D is unclear. The CDR3 covers 15 residues. Trimming took off 0 bases at V and 9 bases at J, with 15 bases between the two ends. Per germline, CDR1 DFQATT and CDR2 SNEGSKA (reference sequence). The CDR3 DNA follows: TGCAGTGCTAGAGACGTAGGGAGAACGGGTTCACCCCTCCACTTT. It specifies CSARDVGRTGSPLHF.

The chain is built from TRBV20-1 and TRBJ1-5; 8 nucleotides match TRBD1. From germline, CDR1 is DFQATT and CDR2 SNEGSKA (reference sequence). V was pared by 6 bases and J by 3 bases, with 10 bases of the junction left unmatched. The CDR3 extends over 15 amino acids. CDR3 in DNA: TGCAGTGCCTCTGGACAGGGAATTATCAATCAGCCCCAGCATTTT. Its protein product is CSASGQGIINQPQHF.

The chain joins TRBV6-5 to TRBJ1-6, with D unresolved. The V gene's germline CDR1 is MNHEY and CDR2 SVGAGI. The germline V and J ends were trimmed by 0 bases and 5 bases, with 20 bases remaining between them. The length of the CDR3 is 19 residues. In DNA form, the CDR3 reads TGTGCCAGCAGTTACTCGAGGCCAGGCAGGCAAAGAAATAATTCACCCCTCCACTTT. Amino acid sequence: CASSYSRPGRQRNNSPLHF.

The table lists this clonotype with many counts. This chain joins TRBV29-1 and TRBJ2-7; the D is unclear. Trimming stripped 7 bases from V and 0 bases from J, with 7 bases between. The CDR3 totals 11 residues. CDR1 and CDR2 from the germline V gene are SQVTM and ANQGSEA. CDR3 sequence (DNA): TGCAGCGCTTGGAGCTCCTACGAGCAGTACTTC. Amino acids: CSAWSSYEQYF.

The chain combines TRBV7-9 with TRBJ2-3, with 7 bases fitting TRBD1. Trimming at V came to 4 bases and at J to 6 bases, leaving 10 bases not matched to a gene. The CDR3 extends over 15 amino acids. In germline, CDR1 is SEHNR, CDR2 FQNEAQ (reference sequence). The CDR3 spells CASSSDYDRADTQYF. The CDR3 region has the DNA TGTGCCAGCAGCTCTGATTATGACAGGGCGGATACGCAGTATTTT.

The V call is TRBV20-1, the J call TRBJ2-1, with D hard to call. Per the germline V gene, CDR1 is DFQATT and CDR2 is SNEGSKA (reference sequence). V was clipped by 3 bases and J by 0 bases, with 12 bases between them. The CDR3 has 15 amino acids. This chain's CDR3 is CSARANGVSYNEQFF. CDR3 coding DNA: TGCAGTGCTAGGGCGAACGGAGTCTCCTACAATGAGCAGTTCTTC.

This sequence joins TRBV5-6 and TRBJ1-3; D unclear. Germline loops: CDR1 SGHDT, CDR2 YYEEEE. V was shortened by 2 bases and J by 0 bases, with 12 bases between the two germline ends. This CDR3 spans 16 amino acids. The CDR3 DNA reads as TGTGCCAGCAGCTTTGGAAGGGATGCCTCTGGAAACACCATATATTTT. It encodes CASSFGRDASGNTIYF.

The sample holds a few counts of this clonotype. This chain joins TRBV6-1 and TRBJ1-5; no definite D call. The CDR3 totals 15 residues. CDR1 and CDR2 (germline): MNHNS, SASEGT. Trimming removed 6 bases at V and 0 bases at J, with 12 bases between. In DNA, the CDR3 is TGTGCCAGCAGCCGCTCCACCTATAGCAATCAGCCCCAGCATTTT. It specifies CASSRSTYSNQPQHF.

The chain recombines TRBV13 with TRBJ1-2; 7 positions match TRBD1. The trim removed 3 bases at V and 4 bases at J, leaving 20 bases unmatched. In germline, CDR1 is PRHDT, CDR2 FYEKMQ (reference sequence). The CDR3 totals 19 residues. The CDR3 reads CASSFWHQQGLGVFYGYTF. The DNA for the CDR3 is TGTGCCAGCAGCTTCTGGCACCAACAGGGGCTGGGGGTATTCTATGGCTACACCTTC.

The J gene is TRBJ2-1, the V gene TRBV11-2; tentatively, D is TRBD2 (6 bases). In germline, CDR1 is SGHAT, CDR2 FQNNGV. This CDR3 comprises 14 residues. V was trimmed by 2 bases and J by 15 bases, leaving 20 bases between them. CDR3 loop: CASSLPGTYKGPFF. The CDR3 bases are TGTGCCAGCAGCTTACCCGGGACTTATAAGGGGCCGTTCTTC.

Points on this clonotype: This may arise from a read error, as a much more abundant clone is one base away. V is TRBV6-2 or TRBV6-3 and J is TRBJ2-7, with D unresolved. Germline assignment: CDR1 MNHEY and CDR2 SVGEGT. With 2 bases removed from V and 4 bases from J, the gap between germline ends came to 6 bases. The CDR3 spans 12 residues. CDR3 sequence reads: CASSYGKYEQYF. The CDR3 DNA reads as TGTGCCAGCAGTTACGGGAAATACGAGCAGTACTTC.

This clonotype occurred many times. The rearrangement links TRBV24-1 to TRBJ2-1; D ambiguous. The CDR3 loop spans 13 amino acids. The germline V gene has CDR1 KGHDR and CDR2 SFDVKD. Trimming took off 1 base at V and 5 bases at J, with 5 bases between the two ends. CDR3 DNA sequence: TGTGCCACCAGTGATTTAAAGGACAATGAGCAGTTCTTC. Translation gives CATSDLKDNEQFF.

This clonotype showed up just a few times. V and J are TRBV20-1 and TRBJ1-1, with unresolved D. There are 14 residues in the CDR3. The germline V and J ends were trimmed by 1 base and 2 bases, with 11 bases remaining between them. Germline CDR1 and CDR2: DFQATT and SNEGSKA (reference sequence). CDR3: CSARVELINTEAFF. DNA of the CDR3: TGCAGTGCTAGAGTAGAACTGATAAACACTGAAGCTTTCTTT.

A few counts support this clonotype. The V gene is TRBV20-1, the J gene TRBJ1-5; 8 nucleotides align to TRBD1. This CDR3 spans 13 amino acids. CDR1 and CDR2 (germline): DFQATT, SNEGSKA (reference sequence). J lost 2 bases, V lost 8 bases, and 5 bases had no gene match. CDR3 in DNA: TGCAGTTTCAGGGGGCTCGGCAATCAGCCCCAGCATTTT. Its protein product is CSFRGLGNQPQHF.

The J gene is TRBJ2-3, the V gene TRBV20-1, with 9 nucleotides matching TRBD1. V shed 2 bases and J 6 bases; nucleotides not matched to a gene: 15. The CDR3 loop spans 17 amino acids. Germline V gene sequence: CDR1 DFQATT, CDR2 SNEGSKA (reference sequence). The CDR3 protein is CSARIPPGQGRADTQYF. The CDR3 DNA follows: TGCAGTGCTAGAATTCCCCCGGGACAGGGAAGAGCGGATACGCAGTATTTT.

This clonotype occurred a few times. This chain links TRBV20-1 with TRBJ1-5; a possible D gene is TRBD1 (6 bases). In germline, CDR1 is DFQATT, CDR2 SNEGSKA (reference sequence). The CDR3 is made up of 16 amino acids. Trimming took 0 bases from V and 5 from J, leaving 17 bases between them. The CDR3 loop reads CSARETGTQLYQPQHF. CDR3 nucleotides: TGCAGTGCTAGAGAAACTGGGACACAGCTTTATCAGCCCCAGCATTTT.

This clonotype was detected only a few times. V usage is TRBV20-1 and J usage is TRBJ2-5; D is uncertain. The ends were cut back, 0 bases at V and 11 bases at J, with 10 bases in the middle. Germline V CDR1 and CDR2: DFQATT, SNEGSKA (reference sequence). The CDR3 consists of 11 residues. The CDR3 region is CSARDAIEQYF. The CDR3 DNA reads as TGCAGTGCTAGAGATGCGATTGAGCAGTACTTC.